The 28 T cell receptor beta chains reported below all come from one sample, sequenced in a study of spatial heterogeneity in lung cancer. TCRdb re-analysed the 5' RACE reads in MiXCR, keeping a single row per CDR3 protein. The sample includes 40,000 to 50,000 distinct CDR3 sequences, 10% to 13% of them seen just once. Time point reported: blood at routine non-recurrence follow-up after resection. Specimen: PBMCs, collected at follow-up. Receptor source: a female donor with early-stage non-small cell lung cancer.

The chain recombines TRBV5-1 with TRBJ2-5; D tentatively reads TRBD1 or TRBD2 (5 bases each). Per germline, CDR1 SGHRS and CDR2 YFSETQ. V was cut by 4 bases and J by 5 bases, with 15 bases left in between. This CDR3 has 14 residues. CDR3 loop: CASSRDGPTETQYF. The CDR3 DNA is TGCGCCAGCAGCCGGGACGGCCCGACGGAGACCCAGTACTTC.

The chain links TRBV29-1 to TRBJ2-2, with 9 nucleotides matching TRBD1. The CDR3 runs 15 residues. Trimming took 3 bases from V and 4 from J; bases not matched to a gene: 6. Germline V CDR1 and CDR2: SQVTM, ANQGSEA. This CDR3 reads CSVDRTGASTGELFF. The CDR3 DNA sequence: TGCAGCGTTGACAGGACAGGGGCAAGCACCGGGGAGCTGTTTTTT.

The sample holds a few counts of this clonotype. The V gene is TRBV11-2, the J gene TRBJ2-5; D remains unclear. CDR1 SGHAT and CDR2 FQNNGV come from the germline V gene. The CDR3 spans 14 residues. The ends were cut back, 5 bases at V and 1 base at J, with 11 bases in the middle. The CDR3 bases are TGTGCCAGCAGCCCCCGGCCGGGCCAAGAGACCCAGTACTTC. Amino acids: CASSPRPGQETQYF.

The sample holds many counts of this clonotype. V is TRBV20-1 and J is TRBJ1-5; D gene unclear. Germline CDR1 and CDR2: DFQATT and SNEGSKA (reference sequence). The CDR3 sequence is 14 residues long. V dropped 4 bases and J dropped 5 bases, with 15 bases sitting between them. The CDR3 protein is CSATQDEAYQPQHF. For the CDR3, the DNA is TGCAGTGCTACCCAGGACGAGGCTTATCAGCCCCAGCATTTT.

This clonotype was counted ten times or more. The chain carries TRBV10-3 and TRBJ1-2; D might be TRBD1 (6 bases). Germline assignment: CDR1 ENHRY and CDR2 SYGVKD. The V end lost 5 bases, the J end lost 4 bases, and 17 bases lay between the germline ends. The CDR3 runs 15 residues. The CDR3 DNA reads as TGTGCCATCAGTCTCAACGGGGGGCTCCCCTATGGCTACACCTTC. Protein: CAISLNGGLPYGYTF.

This clonotype was seen only a few times. The J gene is TRBJ2-1, the V gene TRBV10-3; TRBD1 is a possible D gene (6 bases). This CDR3 has 16 residues. V was cut by 0 bases and J by 0 bases, with 9 bases left in between. CDR1 is ENHRY and CDR2 is SYGVKD in the germline V gene. CDR3 nucleotide sequence: TGTGCCATCAGTGAGTCGAGGGGGAGCTCCTACAATGAGCAGTTCTTC. This codes for CAISESRGSSYNEQFF.

This sequence joins TRBV4-2 and TRBJ2-4; TRBD2 matches at 15 bases. The CDR3 loop spans 18 amino acids. Germline CDR1 and CDR2: LGHNA and YNFKEQ. The ends lost 4 bases at V and 1 base at J; junction bases unmatched: 5. In nucleotides, the CDR3 is TGTGCCAGCAGCCCGGGACTAGCGGGGGGTAATGCCAAAAACATTCAGTACTTC. Translating gives CASSPGLAGGNAKNIQYF.

CDR3 amino acids: CASSVSPSGRDNEQFF. CDR3 nucleotides: TGTGCCAGCAGCGTATCCCCTAGCGGGAGAGACAATGAGCAGTTCTTC. The J gene is TRBJ2-1, the V gene TRBV9, with 10 bases aligning to TRBD2. This CDR3 has 16 amino acids. V lost 1 base, J lost 5 bases, and 6 bases stayed unmatched. Per germline, CDR1 SGDLS and CDR2 YYNGEE.

This clonotype was seen only a few times. This chain connects TRBV11-2 to TRBJ2-1; a weak D match, TRBD1 (6 bases). Per the germline V gene, CDR1 is SGHAT and CDR2 is FQNNGV. This CDR3 spans 19 amino acids. The ends were cut back, 4 bases at V and 0 bases at J, with 22 bases in the middle. Here the CDR3 reads CASSSHPGHSQSSYNEQFF. CDR3 in DNA: TGTGCCAGCAGCTCCCACCCGGGACACTCCCAATCCTCCTACAATGAGCAGTTCTTC.

This clonotype was seen ten or more times. The rearrangement joins TRBV29-1 to TRBJ2-4; no reliable D call. The V and J ends lost 2 bases and 0 bases respectively, with 5 bases between them. The CDR3 has 13 residues. The germline gives CDR1 SQVTM, CDR2 ANQGSEA. The CDR3 reads CSVEIRAKNIQYF. The CDR3 DNA sequence: TGCAGCGTTGAAATCAGAGCCAAAAACATTCAGTACTTC.

At least ten counts were recorded for this clonotype. The J gene is TRBJ2-7, the V gene TRBV15; perhaps TRBD2 as D (7 bases). V lost 3 bases, J lost 4 bases, and 19 bases lay in between. CDR3 size: 16 residues. Germline-derived CDR1 and CDR2 are LNHNV and YYDKDF (reference sequence). This CDR3 reads CATSRAAGAERYEQYF. The CDR3 DNA is TGTGCCACCAGCAGGGCGGCGGGGGCAGAAAGGTACGAGCAGTACTTC.

This clonotype was observed a few times. The CDR3 DNA sequence: TGTGCCAGCAGTTCCACCAGGGTCGGCTGGGGCACTGAAGCTTTCTTT. This translates into CASSSTRVGWGTEAFF. This chain connects TRBV28 to TRBJ1-1; tentatively, D is TRBD1 (5 bases). The ends were cut back, 4 bases at V and 4 bases at J, with 19 bases in the middle. Looked up from germline, CDR1 is MDHEN and CDR2 is SYDVKM. The CDR3 is 16 residues long. Filled out from reference TRBV28 and TRBJ1-1, the complete variable domain reads DVKVTQSSRYLVKRTGEKVFLECVQDMDHENMFWYRQDPGLGLRLIYFSYDVKMKEKGDIPEGYSVSREKKERFSLILESASTNQTSMYLCASSSTRVGWGTEAFFGQGTRLTVV.

Concerning this clonotype itself: Sequence at one end of the junction differs from germline and may be a read error. The genes are TRBV5-1 and TRBJ2-7; D remains ambiguous. Germline CDR1 reads SGHRS; CDR2 reads YFSETQ. CDR3 length equals 13 residues. CDR3 residues: CGSSLAVGYEQYF. In DNA form, the CDR3 reads TGCGGCAGCAGCTTGGCCGTGGGATACGAGCAGTACTTC. The full variable domain, rest sourced from reference TRBV5-1 and TRBJ2-7, is KAGVTQTPRYLIKTRGQQVTLSCSPISGHRSVSWYQQTPGQGLQFLFEYFSETQRNKGNFPGRFSGRQFSNSRSEMNVSTLELGDSALYLCGSSLAVGYEQYFGPGTRLTVT.

This clonotype was seen at least ten times. The gene calls are TRBV6-1 and TRBJ1-1; D is uncertain. The CDR3 has 11 amino acids. Trimming cost V 7 bases and J 9 bases, with 12 bases left between them. CDR1 and CDR2 from the germline V gene are MNHNS and SASEGT. The CDR3 nucleotides read TGTGCCAGCACTTCGACCGGGAAAGCTTTCTTT. Residues: CASTSTGKAFF.

The genes are TRBV7-9 and TRBJ2-1; D may match TRBD1 or TRBD2 (6 bases each). V lost 5 bases and J 4 bases, leaving 18 bases between the germline ends. CDR1 and CDR2 from the germline V gene are SEHNR and FQNEAQ (reference sequence). The CDR3 has 16 amino acids. For the CDR3, the DNA is TGTGCCAGCAGCCCGACCGGGGGCCGGGGATACAATGAGCAGTTCTTC. Translation: CASSPTGGRGYNEQFF.

CDR3 residues: CASSLAFGRSYNEQFF. The CDR3 nucleotides read TGTGCCAGCAGCTTAGCTTTCGGCCGGTCCTACAATGAGCAGTTCTTC. V is TRBV7-2 and J is TRBJ2-1; D gene uncertain. The V end was cut by 0 bases, the J end by 1 base, with 10 bases between. This CDR3 has 16 amino acids. Germline CDR1 is SGHTA and CDR2 is FQGNSA.

The V and J genes are TRBV3-1 and TRBJ2-5, with 9 positions matching TRBD2. The V and J ends lost 8 bases and 5 bases, in that order; junction bases with no gene match: 9. This CDR3 has 14 residues. Germline CDR1 and CDR2: LGHDT and YNNKEL (reference sequence). CDR3 residues: CASQRGAGKETQYF. In DNA form, the CDR3 reads TGTGCCAGCCAGCGGGGGGCCGGGAAGGAGACCCAGTACTTC.

The V and J genes are TRBV5-1 and TRBJ1-1; D perhaps matches TRBD1 (5 bases). From germline, CDR1 is SGHRS and CDR2 YFSETQ. This CDR3 has 16 residues. Trimming stripped 4 bases from V and 1 base from J, with 17 bases between. The CDR3 here is CASSPQPTGTNTEAFF. Written as DNA, the CDR3 is TGCGCCAGCAGCCCCCAACCAACGGGGACGAACACTGAAGCTTTCTTT. Variable domain in full (rest from reference TRBV5-1 and TRBJ1-1): KAGVTQTPRYLIKTRGQQVTLSCSPISGHRSVSWYQQTPGQGLQFLFEYFSETQRNKGNFPGRFSGRQFSNSRSEMNVSTLELGDSALYLCASSPQPTGTNTEAFFGQGTRLTVV.

The chain has TRBV25-1 and TRBJ2-3; 10 bases are a match to TRBD2. The length of the CDR3 is 17 residues. V shed 4 bases and J 2 bases; nucleotides not matched to a gene: 9. Germline V gene lookup returns CDR1 MGHDK and CDR2 SYGVNS. CDR3: CASSGVPGLAFTDTQYF. CDR3 in DNA: TGTGCCAGCAGTGGAGTGCCGGGACTAGCGTTCACAGATACGCAGTATTTT.

This clonotype was picked up many times. The CDR3 region is CASSGTATNGNTIYF. DNA for the CDR3: TGTGCCAGCAGCGGGACAGCGACAAATGGAAACACCATATATTTT. This chain links TRBV3-1 with TRBJ1-3; TRBD1 matches at 7 bases. Germline values: CDR1 LGHDT, CDR2 YNNKEL (reference sequence). Germline trimming cut 5 bases from V and 3 bases from J; bases unmatched to any gene: 7. The CDR3 consists of 15 residues.

V gene TRBV11-2 combines with J gene TRBJ1-5; unclear D gene. There are 13 residues in the CDR3. Germline assignment: CDR1 SGHAT and CDR2 FQNNGV. With 6 bases removed from V and 3 bases from J, the gap between germline ends came to 9 bases. CDR3 loop: CASREGYNQPQHF. The CDR3 DNA reads as TGTGCCAGCAGGGAAGGGTACAATCAGCCCCAGCATTTT.

This clonotype was seen a few times. The chain uses TRBV4-2 and TRBJ2-7; 13 nucleotides align to TRBD2. Trimming cost V 0 bases and J 4 bases; bases outside gene matches: 3. CDR3 size: 16 residues. CDR1 is LGHNA and CDR2 is YNFKEQ in the germline V gene. CDR3 in amino acids: CASSQDAGLAGYEQYF. As DNA, the CDR3 is TGTGCCAGCAGCCAAGATGCGGGACTAGCGGGGTACGAGCAGTACTTC.

This clonotype was seen a few times. The CDR3 is CSASPRTGHGYTF. The CDR3 DNA is TGCAGTGCTAGTCCTCGGACAGGGCACGGCTACACCTTC. The chain combines TRBV20-1 with TRBJ1-2; 8 bases line up with TRBD1. J lost 8 bases, V lost 3 bases, and 8 bases had no gene match. The germline V gene encodes CDR1 DFQATT and CDR2 SNEGSKA (reference sequence). CDR3 length: 13 amino acids.

This clonotype occurred a few times. The V and J genes are TRBV2 and TRBJ1-1; D may be TRBD1 (6 bases). The CDR3 is 13 amino acids. Germline V gene lookup returns CDR1 SNHLY and CDR2 FYNNEI. The V and J ends lost 8 bases and 2 bases respectively, with 12 bases between them. The DNA of the CDR3 is TGTGCCAGCCAAACAGGGTCAAACACTGAAGCTTTCTTT. Its translation: CASQTGSNTEAFF.

This clonotype has just a few counts. This chain links TRBV6-2 or TRBV6-3 with TRBJ1-1; 7 bases are a match to TRBD1. V lost 6 bases and J lost 0; bases outside the gene matches: 4. The CDR3 sequence is 14 residues long. CDR1 and CDR2 (germline): MNHEY, SVGEGT. CDR3 DNA: TGTGCCAGCAGAGGGGGCGCGATGAACACTGAAGCTTTCTTT. Protein sequence: CASRGGAMNTEAFF.

This clonotype was recorded at least ten times. V and J are TRBV6-2 or TRBV6-3 and TRBJ2-2; 8 bases are a match to TRBD2. The CDR3 sequence is 12 residues long. The germline gives CDR1 MNHEY, CDR2 SVGEGT. Germline trimming cut 8 bases from V and 8 bases from J; bases unmatched to any gene: 4. CDR3 sequence: CASREGTGELFF. The DNA for the CDR3 is TGTGCCAGCCGGGAGGGTACAGGGGAGCTGTTTTTT.

This clonotype was seen ten or more times. Here the CDR3 reads CASSLVHGPDYEQYF. CDR3 coding DNA: TGTGCCAGCAGCTTGGTGCATGGACCAGACTACGAGCAGTACTTC. This sequence joins TRBV11-2 and TRBJ2-7; the D is unclear. The CDR3 covers 15 residues. CDR1 and CDR2 (germline): SGHAT, FQNNGV. V was trimmed by 3 bases and J by 3 bases, leaving 15 bases between them. The complete variable domain, with remaining parts taken from reference TRBV11-2 and TRBJ2-7, reads EAGVAQSPRYKIIEKRQSVAFWCNPISGHATLYWYQQILGQGPKLLIQFQNNGVVDDSQLPKDRFSAERLKGVDSTLKIQPAKLEDSAVYLCASSLVHGPDYEQYFGPGTRLTVT.

This clonotype was found many times. The rearrangement joins TRBV24-1 to TRBJ1-5; D is uncertain. Trimming took 5 bases from V and 5 from J, leaving 21 bases between them. The CDR3 spans 17 residues. Germline values: CDR1 KGHDR, CDR2 SFDVKD. The CDR3 sequence: CATSGAESLKGHQPQHF. CDR3 nucleotide sequence: TGTGCCACCAGTGGCGCTGAGTCACTGAAGGGCCATCAGCCCCAGCATTTT.